The 15 T cell receptor beta chains listed next were all sequenced from one sample in a study of blood T cell repertoires in COVID-19. Sequenced by immunoSEQ multiplex PCR; TCRdb stores in-frame clones only, minus some. The sample has more than 110,000 clones, 82% seen once; the top ten hold roughly 3.9%. The specimen was peripheral blood. These receptors originate from a woman aged 80 or over with acute or convalescent COVID-19.

The chain joins TRBV7-8 to TRBJ2-1; 7 positions match TRBD2. CDR1 and CDR2 (germline): SGHVS, FQNEAQ. The CDR3 contains 17 residues. The V gene end was trimmed by 5 bases and the J gene end by 8 bases; junction bases not matched to a gene: 18. CDR3 DNA sequence: TGTGCCAGCAGCACACTGGGGGGGAGCTGGACCATGGATGAGCAGTTCTTC. This codes for CASSTLGGSWTMDEQFF.

This chain uses TRBV18 with TRBJ2-1; 11 bases agree with TRBD2. V trimming: 3 bases; J trimming: 4 bases; junction bases outside the gene matches: 2. Germline lookup yields CDR1 KGHSH and CDR2 LQKENI. This CDR3 is built from 15 residues. CDR3 in DNA: TGTGCCAGCTCACCGTCTAGCGGGGGGTACAATGAGCAGTTCTTC. Translating it yields CASSPSSGGYNEQFF.

V usage is TRBV30 and J usage is TRBJ2-7; TRBD1 aligns across 9 bases. This CDR3 is 17 amino acids long. Germline V gives CDR1 GTSNPN, CDR2 SVGIG (reference sequence). V shed 1 base, J shed 5 bases, and the junction held 15 bases outside the gene matches. In nucleotides, the CDR3 is TGTGCCTGGAGTGAGTTGACCGGGACAGGGCTCCCTGACGAGCAGTACTTC. Its protein product is CAWSELTGTGLPDEQYF. Full variable domain (remainder filled in from reference TRBV30 and TRBJ2-7): SQTIHQWPATLVQPVGSPLSLECTVEGTSNPNLYWYRQAAGRGLQLLFYSVGIGQISSEVPQNLSASRPQDRQFILSSKKLLLSDSGFYLCAWSELTGTGLPDEQYFGPGTRLTVT.

This clone has a single count. The gene calls are TRBV2 and TRBJ2-1; D is possibly TRBD1 (7 bases). Per the germline V gene, CDR1 is SNHLY and CDR2 is FYNNEI. V lost 7 bases and J lost 7, with 14 bases in between. The CDR3 consists of 13 residues. The CDR3 protein is CASIATGRNEQFF. For the CDR3, the DNA is TGTGCCAGCATAGCGACAGGGAGGAATGAGCAGTTCTTC. Filled out from reference TRBV2 and TRBJ2-1, the complete variable domain reads EPEVTQTPSHQVTQMGQEVILRCVPISNHLYFYWYRQILGQKVEFLVSFYNNEISEKSEIFDDQFSVERPDGSNFTLKIRSTKLEDSAMYFCASIATGRNEQFFGPGTRLTVL.

The chain is built from TRBV2 and TRBJ1-2; no clear D. The CDR3 totals 14 residues. Germline lookup yields CDR1 SNHLY and CDR2 FYNNEI. Trimming removed 6 bases from V and 1 base from J, with 12 bases in between. As DNA, the CDR3 is TGTGCCAGCAGCCGTGGCAAGATTAACTATGGCTACACCTTC. It translates to CASSRGKINYGYTF.

The J gene is TRBJ1-1, the V gene TRBV3-1 (or the pseudogene TRBV3-2), with a tentative D call TRBD1 (6 bases). Germline V lookup: CDR1 LGHDT, CDR2 YNNKEL (reference sequence). V lost 1 base and J lost 5, with 14 bases in between. This CDR3 region has 15 residues. CDR3: CASSQAAGARTEAFF. The CDR3, as DNA: TGTGCCAGCAGCCAAGCGGCGGGGGCGAGGACTGAAGCTTTCTTT.

The chain uses TRBV24-1 and TRBJ2-1, with 10 bases identical to TRBD2. Germline CDR1 is KGHDR and CDR2 is SFDVKD. This CDR3 has 17 residues. The V segment lost 2 bases and the J segment 4 bases; nucleotides outside the gene matches: 7. The CDR3 spells CATSDWPLAGEYNEQFF. The CDR3, as DNA: TGTGCCACCAGTGATTGGCCGCTAGCGGGAGAATACAATGAGCAGTTCTTC.

The chain recombines TRBV9 with TRBJ2-3; D is uncertain. The germline V gene has CDR1 SGDLS and CDR2 YYNGEE. The CDR3 consists of 14 residues. Trimming left V 5 bases short and J 1 base short, with 11 bases between. The CDR3 protein is CASSLSPGTDTQYF. CDR3 sequence (DNA): TGTGCCAGCAGTCTTTCCCCCGGCACAGATACGCAGTATTTT.

The CDR3 nucleotides are TGTGCCAGCTCAGAGCATTTCTACGAGCAGTACTTC. Translation: CASSEHFYEQYF. The chain links TRBV18 to TRBJ2-7; D uncertain. This CDR3 region has 12 residues. V was shortened by 5 bases and J by 3 bases, with 8 bases between the two germline ends. Germline-derived CDR1 and CDR2 are KGHSH and LQKENI.

V and J are TRBV9 and TRBJ2-2; D uncertain. Germline loops: CDR1 SGDLS, CDR2 YYNGEE. The V gene lost 7 bases and the J gene lost 1 base, with 5 bases spanning the gap. This CDR3 is built from 12 residues. Written as DNA, the CDR3 is TGTGCCAGCGGGCAGAACACCGGGGAGCTGTTTTTT. It translates to CASGQNTGELFF.

The chain couples TRBV15 to TRBJ1-1; D gene unclear. V lost 0 bases to trimming and J lost 7 bases, with 12 bases between them. The length of the CDR3 is 14 residues. Germline V gene sequence: CDR1 LNHNV, CDR2 YYDKDF (reference sequence). The CDR3, as DNA: TGTGCCACCAGCAGAGATCAGAGCGGACTTGAAGCTTTCTTT. Translating it yields CATSRDQSGLEAFF. The full variable domain, its missing parts supplied by reference TRBV15 and TRBJ1-1, is DAMVIQNPRYQVTQFGKPVTLSCSQTLNHNVMYWYQQKSSQAPKLLFHYYDKDFNNEADTPDNFQSRRPNTSFCFLDIRSPGLGDTAMYLCATSRDQSGLEAFFGQGTRLTVV.

The chain links TRBV7-8 to TRBJ2-7; 7 nucleotides align to TRBD1. Germline V lookup: CDR1 SGHVS, CDR2 FQNEAQ. There are 13 residues in the CDR3. The J segment lost 9 bases and the V segment lost 3 bases, leaving 8 bases of the junction unmatched. CDR3 nucleotide sequence: TGTGCCAGCAGCTTCAAAGGGGGCGGAGGGCAGTACTTC. Its protein product is CASSFKGGGGQYF.

The J gene is TRBJ2-7, the V gene TRBV2, with TRBD1 matching over 7 bases. Germline-derived CDR1 and CDR2 are SNHLY and FYNNEI. There are 14 residues in the CDR3. Germline trimming cut 6 bases from V and 4 bases from J; bases unmatched to any gene: 9. CDR3 protein: CASRTGQQPYEQYF. CDR3 bases: TGTGCCAGCAGGACGGGACAGCAACCTTACGAGCAGTACTTC. Full variable domain (rest looked up from reference TRBV2 and TRBJ2-7): EPEVTQTPSHQVTQMGQEVILRCVPISNHLYFYWYRQILGQKVEFLVSFYNNEISEKSEIFDDQFSVERPDGSNFTLKIRSTKLEDSAMYFCASRTGQQPYEQYFGPGTRLTVT.

V is TRBV21-1 and J is TRBJ1-5; TRBD1 was called by the table and not checked on the DNA. TRBV21-1 is a known pseudogene. This CDR3 is built from 19 residues. Written as DNA, the CDR3 is TGTGCCAGCAGCAAAATTGGGACAGGGACGGATTTTGGCAATCAGCCCCAGCATTTT. Translated, it gives CASSKIGTGTDFGNQPQHF.

J is TRBJ1-4 and V is TRBV19; unclear D gene. Germline CDR1 and CDR2: LNHDA and SQIVND (reference sequence). This CDR3 is 13 amino acids long. V lost 0 bases and J lost 7, with 6 bases in between. The CDR3 sequence: CASSIDGVEKLFF. Here the CDR3 DNA reads TGTGCCAGTAGTATAGACGGGGTTGAAAAACTGTTTTTT.